Below are 28 T cell receptor beta chains sequenced from a single sample in a study of read filtering for tumor transcriptome and immune sequencing. The library was built from 400 ng RNA with molecular barcoded adaptors for alpha/delta and beta/gamma chains. TCRdb processed the reads anew with MiXCR; each CDR3 protein has one entry. The data contain approximately 150,000 distinct CDR3 sequences, about 12% of them singletons. The source material was a population of CD138-negative cells sorted from bone marrow. These receptors originate from a donor at least 40 years old with multiple myeloma.

A word on this clonotype: One junction end disagrees with the germline gene, perhaps due to a read error. The chain joins TRBV12-3 or TRBV12-4 to TRBJ1-2; no definite D call. The CDR3 totals 11 residues. The chain's CDR3 is CASSLAQETIF. DNA for the CDR3: TGTGCCAGCAGTTTGGCGCAGGAGACCATCTTC.

The chain uses TRBV23-1 and TRBJ2-5; D is ambiguous. TRBV23-1 is an open reading frame, and its role is uncertain. This CDR3 region has 13 residues. V was trimmed by 6 bases and J by 4 bases, leaving 12 bases between them. The CDR3 is CASRPHEGETQYF. CDR3 nucleotides: TGCGCCAGCAGACCACACGAAGGAGAGACCCAGTACTTC.

Of note for this clonotype: A junction end diverges from the germline sequence, so it may reflect a read error. The gene calls are TRBV12-5 and TRBJ2-7; TRBD1 matches 9 bases. Germline loops: CDR1 LGHNT, CDR2 FRNRAP. The CDR3 covers 14 residues. The CDR3 nucleotides read TGTGCTAGCGGTTTGGGGACAGGGAGCTACGAGCAGTACTTC. Protein sequence: CASGLGTGSYEQYF.

Many counts were recorded for this clonotype. The rearrangement links TRBV5-6 to TRBJ2-6; D gene uncertain. V lost 1 base, J lost 0 bases, and 5 bases lay in between. The CDR3 is 15 residues long. CDR1 SGHDT and CDR2 YYEEEE come from the germline V gene. The CDR3 protein is CASSLRFSGANVLTF. The CDR3, as DNA: TGTGCCAGCAGCTTGCGTTTCTCTGGGGCCAACGTCCTGACTTTC.

This clonotype showed up many times. The V gene is TRBV6-5, the J gene TRBJ2-5; D unresolved. The V gene lost 2 bases and the J gene lost 3 bases, with 7 bases spanning the gap. The CDR3 is made up of 13 amino acids. Germline lookup yields CDR1 MNHEY and CDR2 SVGAGI. Here the CDR3 reads CASSYGRKETQYF. CDR3 DNA sequence: TGTGCCAGCAGTTACGGAAGGAAAGAGACCCAGTACTTC.

Many counts were recorded for this clonotype. The rearrangement links TRBV5-4 to TRBJ2-2, with D maybe TRBD2 (6 bases). This CDR3 contains 15 residues. Per the germline V gene, CDR1 is SGHNT and CDR2 is YYREEE (reference sequence). Trimming left V 2 bases short and J 7 bases short, with 15 bases between. The CDR3 bases are TGTGCCAGCAGCTTTTCCCCGGGGGAGAGCGGGGAGCTGTTTTTT. It yields the protein CASSFSPGESGELFF.

V is TRBV7-9 and J is TRBJ2-7; D could derive from TRBD1 or TRBD2 (5 bases each). This CDR3 comprises 15 residues. Trimming left V 5 bases short and J 7 bases short, with 21 bases between. CDR1 and CDR2 from the germline V gene are SEHNR and FQNEAQ (reference sequence). The CDR3 DNA is TGTGCCAGCAGCCCCGTTGCAGAGGGGCTCGGGGAGCAGTACTTC. Encoded protein: CASSPVAEGLGEQYF.

This clonotype has at least ten counts. The chain recombines TRBV20-1 with TRBJ2-1; no definite D call. Trimming cost V 1 base and J 3 bases, with 7 bases left between them. Germline V gives CDR1 DFQATT, CDR2 SNEGSKA (reference sequence). The CDR3 sequence is 13 residues long. The CDR3 nucleotides are TGCAGTGCTAGAGGGCCCTACTACAATGAGCAGTTCTTC. It encodes CSARGPYYNEQFF.

This clonotype showed up just a few times. The J gene is TRBJ2-4, the V gene TRBV6-4; D unresolved. V dropped 9 bases and J dropped 0 bases, with 9 bases sitting between them. The CDR3 length is 13 residues. Looked up from germline, CDR1 is MRHNA and CDR2 is SNTAGT. In nucleotides, the CDR3 is TGTGCCAGAACGGACGGAGCCAAAAACATTCAGTACTTC. Amino acids: CARTDGAKNIQYF.

At least ten counts were recorded for this clonotype. The V call is TRBV24-1, the J call TRBJ2-1; possible D gene TRBD1, 8 bases. V was cut by 10 bases and J by 3 bases, with 15 bases left in between. Germline CDR1 KGHDR, CDR2 SFDVKD. This CDR3 comprises 14 residues. The CDR3 DNA follows: TGTGCCACTGCACAGGGGGAGGGCTACAATGAGCAGTTCTTC. Residues: CATAQGEGYNEQFF.

Concerning this clonotype itself: This may come from a read error, since a much larger clone is one base off. V gene TRBV11-2 combines with J gene TRBJ2-2; D is perhaps TRBD2 (5 bases). V was clipped by 6 bases and J by 0 bases, with 8 bases between them. The CDR3 has 14 amino acids. Germline V gene lookup returns CDR1 SGHAT and CDR2 FQNNGV. CDR3 loop: CASSGETNTGELFF. The DNA of the CDR3 is TGTGCCAGCAGTGGGGAGACGAACACCGGGGAGCTGTTTTTT.

This clonotype came up many times. The chain couples TRBV7-8 to TRBJ2-3; TRBD1 aligns across 9 bases. Germline V lookup: CDR1 SGHVS, CDR2 FQNEAQ. The CDR3 runs 15 residues. V lost 8 bases, J lost 5 bases, and 11 bases stayed unmatched. The CDR3 coding sequence is TGTGCCAGCTCTTGGGGGACAGGGCACGGAGATACGCAGTATTTT. Translating it yields CASSWGTGHGDTQYF.

This clonotype was seen only a few times. This sequence may be a read error, since a much larger clone differs from it by one base. As the CDR3 is not closed by the conserved phenylalanine or tryptophan, this likely results from a read error. The chain combines TRBV18 with TRBJ2-7; D might be TRBD1 or TRBD2, each matching 6 bases. This CDR3 spans 16 amino acids. The V gene's germline CDR1 is KGHSH and CDR2 LQKENI. Between the trimmed V and J ends, which lost 1 base and 0 bases, there was a span of 13 bases. The CDR3 protein is CASSPLGGFSSYEQYL. In DNA form, the CDR3 reads TGTGCCAGCTCACCACTGGGGGGCTTCAGCTCCTACGAGCAGTACCTC.

This clonotype occurred a few times. This chain joins TRBV30 and TRBJ2-2; D is ambiguous. This CDR3 comprises 12 residues. Between the trimmed V and J ends, which lost 5 bases and 7 bases, there was a span of 11 bases. Germline V CDR1 and CDR2: GTSNPN, SVGIG (reference sequence). The CDR3 nucleotides are TGTGCCTGGGGTGATACGAACGGGGAGCTGTTTTTT. Its translation is CAWGDTNGELFF.

This clonotype came up many times. This sequence joins TRBV6-2 or TRBV6-3 and TRBJ1-1; 7 nucleotides agree with TRBD1. Germline trimming cut 7 bases from V and 8 bases from J; bases unmatched to any gene: 1. CDR3 length equals 10 residues. CDR1 and CDR2 from the germline V gene are MNHEY and SVGEGT. In DNA, the CDR3 is TGTGCCAGCAAGGACAGGGAAGCTTTCTTT. As protein: CASKDREAFF.

As regards this clonotype: Without the conserved terminal phenylalanine or tryptophan, this CDR3 likely stems from a read error. The CDR3 sequence is CASSETGKGYTEAFS. The CDR3 bases are TGCGCCAGCAGCGAGACAGGGAAGGGTTACACTGAAGCTTTCTCT. The chain joins TRBV5-1 to TRBJ1-1; 7 bases are shared with TRBD1. The J segment lost 3 bases and the V segment lost 4 bases, leaving 9 bases of the junction unmatched. The CDR3 has 15 residues. Looked up from germline, CDR1 is SGHRS and CDR2 is YFSETQ.

In the case of this clonotype: This may stem from a read error, because a much larger clone lies one nucleotide away. This rearrangement joins TRBV7-9 to TRBJ1-1; D remains ambiguous. There are 13 residues in the CDR3. Looked up from germline, CDR1 is SEHNR and CDR2 is FQNEAQ (reference sequence). Written as DNA, the CDR3 is TGTGCCAGCAGCTCCCACTGGAACACTGAAGTTTTCTTT. Its translation is CASSSHWNTEVFF.

This clonotype was counted only a few times. A read error may be the cause here, since a much bigger clone is one base away. No conserved phenylalanine or tryptophan is present at the end of the CDR3, so a read error is the likely explanation. The CDR3 DNA sequence: TGCAGTGCTAGGGGGACACGAGGAAACACTGAAGCTTTCCTT. This translates into CSARGTRGNTEAFL. The chain carries TRBV20-1 and TRBJ1-1; a possible D gene is TRBD1 (6 bases). V shed 3 bases and J shed 2 bases, with 13 bases lying between them. CDR3 size: 14 residues. Per germline, CDR1 DFQATT and CDR2 SNEGSKA (reference sequence).

The chain uses TRBV28 and TRBJ2-1, with D maybe TRBD2 (6 bases). Trimming removed 6 bases from V and 10 bases from J, with 10 bases in between. Germline CDR1 is MDHEN and CDR2 is SYDVKM. The CDR3 is 11 residues long. CDR3 coding DNA: TGTGCCAGCAGCCGCGGACTAGAGCAGTTCTTC. Its translation: CASSRGLEQFF.

This clonotype was recorded many times. The gene calls are TRBV20-1 and TRBJ1-2, with a possible D match to TRBD1 (5 bases). Trimming left V 0 bases short and J 6 bases short, with 17 bases between. This CDR3 spans 15 amino acids. The germline V gene encodes CDR1 DFQATT and CDR2 SNEGSKA (reference sequence). CDR3 DNA: TGCAGTGCTAGAGATGACGGGGGGGGGAAGAATGGCTACACCTTC. This gives the protein CSARDDGGGKNGYTF.

The sample holds many counts of this clonotype. The V call is TRBV20-1, the J call TRBJ2-7, with no clear D. This CDR3 comprises 13 residues. Germline V gene lookup returns CDR1 DFQATT and CDR2 SNEGSKA (reference sequence). V was cut by 3 bases and J by 4 bases, with 13 bases left in between. CDR3 in DNA: TGCAGTGCTAGGGTCCCGGGTTCGTACGAGCAGTACTTC. Translated: CSARVPGSYEQYF.

This clonotype was seen at least ten times. The V and J genes are TRBV10-3 and TRBJ2-5, with 12 bases aligning to TRBD1. Germline V gene data show CDR1 as ENHRY and CDR2 as SYGVKD. This CDR3 is 14 amino acids long. J gave up 5 bases and V 8 bases, and 6 bases lay outside the gene matches. CDR3 sequence reads: CAIAGQGAAETQYF. The CDR3 nucleotides are TGTGCCATCGCGGGACAGGGGGCGGCGGAGACCCAGTACTTC.

This clonotype has ten or more counts. The genes are TRBV5-4 and TRBJ2-2; 7 positions match TRBD1. The CDR3 contains 14 residues. CDR1 and CDR2 (germline): SGHNT, YYREEE (reference sequence). V was clipped by 2 bases and J by 4 bases; unmatched bases: 2. The CDR3 protein is CASSLGGSTGELFF. The CDR3 region has the DNA TGTGCCAGCAGCTTAGGGGGCTCCACCGGGGAGCTGTTTTTT.

This clonotype was seen many times. This chain joins TRBV5-1 and TRBJ2-1; a weak D match, TRBD1 (5 bases). The V gene's germline CDR1 is SGHRS and CDR2 YFSETQ. This CDR3 is 17 amino acids long. Trimming took 0 bases from V and 10 from J, leaving 23 bases between them. Written as DNA, the CDR3 is TGCGCCAGCAGCTTGGTTGGGGCCAGCCCTAGGGCTTGGGAGCAGTTCTTC. It codes for CASSLVGASPRAWEQFF.

There are many counts of this clonotype. The chain couples TRBV30 to TRBJ2-5; 12 nucleotides match TRBD2. V lost 0 bases, J lost 4 bases, and 3 bases stayed unmatched. The CDR3 runs to 15 residues. The germline V gene encodes CDR1 GTSNPN and CDR2 SVGIG (reference sequence). The CDR3 reads CAWSVGGLAGETQYF. In nucleotides, the CDR3 is TGTGCCTGGAGTGTCGGGGGACTAGCGGGAGAGACCCAGTACTTC. Based on the CDR3 plus reference TRBV30 and TRBJ2-5, the full variable domain is SQTIHQWPATLVQPVGSPLSLECTVEGTSNPNLYWYRQAAGRGLQLLFYSVGIGQISSEVPQNLSASRPQDRQFILSSKKLLLSDSGFYLCAWSVGGLAGETQYFGPGTRLLVL.

This clonotype was detected many times. The chain carries TRBV2 and TRBJ2-6, with D unresolved. There are 16 residues in the CDR3. Germline V gene data show CDR1 as SNHLY and CDR2 as FYNNEI. Trimming shortened V by 9 bases and J by 0 bases, and 15 bases separated the two germline ends. The chain's CDR3 is CASPARSRSGANVLTF. CDR3 DNA sequence: TGTGCCAGTCCGGCGCGCTCTCGCTCTGGGGCCAACGTCCTGACTTTC.

This clonotype was counted only a few times. The chain is built from TRBV3-1 and TRBJ2-1, with a weak D call TRBD1 (6 bases). Germline CDR1 and CDR2: LGHDT and YNNKEL (reference sequence). This CDR3 has 16 residues. Trimming shortened V by 1 base and J by 0 bases, and 10 bases separated the two germline ends. The CDR3 DNA sequence: TGTGCCAGCAGCCAAGGGGGGCGAGGCTCCTACAATGAGCAGTTCTTC. Encoded protein: CASSQGGRGSYNEQFF.

This clonotype was recorded at least ten times. This chain links TRBV28 with TRBJ2-1; tentative D call: TRBD1 (6 bases). CDR1 MDHEN and CDR2 SYDVKM come from the germline V gene. Deletions cut 5 bases from V and 0 bases from J, with 11 bases between. The CDR3 spans 15 residues. The CDR3 DNA is TGTGCCAGCAGTACTGGACAGAGCTCCTACAATGAGCAGTTCTTC. Translation: CASSTGQSSYNEQFF. The full variable domain, rest sourced from reference TRBV28 and TRBJ2-1, is DVKVTQSSRYLVKRTGEKVFLECVQDMDHENMFWYRQDPGLGLRLIYFSYDVKMKEKGDIPEGYSVSREKKERFSLILESASTNQTSMYLCASSTGQSSYNEQFFGPGTRLTVL.